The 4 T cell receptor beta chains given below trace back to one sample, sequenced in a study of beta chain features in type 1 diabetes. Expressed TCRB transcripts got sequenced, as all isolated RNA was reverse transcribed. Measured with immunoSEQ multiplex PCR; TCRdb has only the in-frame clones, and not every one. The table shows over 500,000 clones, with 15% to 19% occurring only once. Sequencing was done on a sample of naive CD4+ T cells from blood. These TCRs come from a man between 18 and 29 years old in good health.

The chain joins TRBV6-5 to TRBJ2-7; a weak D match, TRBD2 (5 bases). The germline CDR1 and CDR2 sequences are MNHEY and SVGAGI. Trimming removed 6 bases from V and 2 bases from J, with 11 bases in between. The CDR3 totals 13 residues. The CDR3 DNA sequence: TGTGCCAGCAGGGACTTGCAAGCCTACGAGCAGTACTTC. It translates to CASRDLQAYEQYF.

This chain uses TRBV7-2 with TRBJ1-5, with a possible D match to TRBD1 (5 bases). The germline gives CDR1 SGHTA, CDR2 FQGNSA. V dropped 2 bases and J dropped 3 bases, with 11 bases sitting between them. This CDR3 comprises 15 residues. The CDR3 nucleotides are TGTGCCAGCAGCTTACCCGGGACCCACAATCAGCCCCAGCATTTT. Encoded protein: CASSLPGTHNQPQHF.

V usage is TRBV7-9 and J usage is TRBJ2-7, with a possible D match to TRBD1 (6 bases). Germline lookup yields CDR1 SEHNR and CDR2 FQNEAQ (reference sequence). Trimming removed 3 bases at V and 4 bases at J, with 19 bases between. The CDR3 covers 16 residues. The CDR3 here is CASSFLKRTARYEQYF. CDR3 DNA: TGTGCCAGCAGCTTTCTTAAAAGGACAGCTAGATACGAGCAGTACTTC.

CDR3 in DNA: TGCGCCAGCAGACACGGGGGGGCCTTGAACACTGAAGCTTTCTTT. Residues: CASRHGGALNTEAFF. The V call is TRBV4-3, the J call TRBJ1-1; tentative D call: TRBD1 (6 bases). Per germline, CDR1 LGHNA and CDR2 YSLEER. The V and J ends lost 6 bases and 0 bases respectively, with 14 bases between them. The CDR3 covers 15 residues.